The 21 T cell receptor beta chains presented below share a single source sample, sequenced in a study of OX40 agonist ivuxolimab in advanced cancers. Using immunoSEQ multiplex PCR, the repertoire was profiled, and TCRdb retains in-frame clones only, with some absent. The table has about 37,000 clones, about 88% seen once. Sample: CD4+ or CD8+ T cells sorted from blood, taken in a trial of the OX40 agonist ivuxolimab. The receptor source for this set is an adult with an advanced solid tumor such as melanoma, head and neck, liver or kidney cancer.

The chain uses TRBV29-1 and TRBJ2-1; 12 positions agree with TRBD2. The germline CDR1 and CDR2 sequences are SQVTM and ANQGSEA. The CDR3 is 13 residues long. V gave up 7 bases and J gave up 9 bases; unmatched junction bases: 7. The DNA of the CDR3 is TGCAGCGCCATACTAGCGGGGGGAGGTGAGCAGTTCTTC. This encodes CSAILAGGGEQFF.

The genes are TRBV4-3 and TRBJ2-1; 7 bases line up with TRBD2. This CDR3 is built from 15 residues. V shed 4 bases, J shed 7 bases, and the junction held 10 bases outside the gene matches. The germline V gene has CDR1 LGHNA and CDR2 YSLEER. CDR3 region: CASSLGTKGWNEQFF. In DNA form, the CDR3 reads TGCGCCAGCAGCCTTGGGACTAAAGGTTGGAATGAGCAGTTCTTC.

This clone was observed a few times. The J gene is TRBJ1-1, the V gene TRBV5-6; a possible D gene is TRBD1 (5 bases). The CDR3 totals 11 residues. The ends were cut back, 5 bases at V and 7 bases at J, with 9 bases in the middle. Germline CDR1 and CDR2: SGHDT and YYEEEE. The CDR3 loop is CASSGGGEAFF. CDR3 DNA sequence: TGTGCCAGCAGTGGCGGGGGTGAAGCTTTCTTT.

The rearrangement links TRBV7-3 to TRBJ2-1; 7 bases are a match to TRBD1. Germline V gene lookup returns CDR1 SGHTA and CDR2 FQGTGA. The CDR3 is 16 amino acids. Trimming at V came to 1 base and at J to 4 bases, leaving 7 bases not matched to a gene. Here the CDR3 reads CASSLIGTEPYNEQFF. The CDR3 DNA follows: TGTGCCAGCAGCTTAATCGGGACAGAACCTTACAATGAGCAGTTCTTC.

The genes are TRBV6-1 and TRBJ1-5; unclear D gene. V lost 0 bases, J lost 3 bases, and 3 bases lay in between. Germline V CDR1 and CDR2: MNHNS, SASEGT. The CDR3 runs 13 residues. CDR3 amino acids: CASSEALNQPQHF. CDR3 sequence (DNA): TGTGCCAGCAGTGAAGCGCTCAATCAGCCCCAGCATTTT.

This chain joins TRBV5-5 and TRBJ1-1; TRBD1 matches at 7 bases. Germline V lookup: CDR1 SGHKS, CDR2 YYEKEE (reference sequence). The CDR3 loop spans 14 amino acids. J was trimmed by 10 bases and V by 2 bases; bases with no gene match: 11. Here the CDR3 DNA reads TGTGCCAGCAGCTTAGGCCAGGGGGGCGACGGAGCTTTCTTT. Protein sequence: CASSLGQGGDGAFF.

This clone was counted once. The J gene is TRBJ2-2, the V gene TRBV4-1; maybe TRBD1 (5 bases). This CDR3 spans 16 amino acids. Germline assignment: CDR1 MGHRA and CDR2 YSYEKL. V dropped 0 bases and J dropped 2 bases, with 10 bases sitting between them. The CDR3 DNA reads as TGCGCCAGCAGCCAAGATGCCAGGGCTAACACCGGGGAGCTGTTTTTT. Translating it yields CASSQDARANTGELFF.

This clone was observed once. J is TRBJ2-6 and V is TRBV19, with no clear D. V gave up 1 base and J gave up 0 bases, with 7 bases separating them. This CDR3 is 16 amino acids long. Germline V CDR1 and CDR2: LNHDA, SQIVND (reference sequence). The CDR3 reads CASSIGAGSGANVLTF. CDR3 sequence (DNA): TGTGCCAGTAGTATAGGTGCAGGCTCTGGGGCCAACGTCCTGACTTTC.

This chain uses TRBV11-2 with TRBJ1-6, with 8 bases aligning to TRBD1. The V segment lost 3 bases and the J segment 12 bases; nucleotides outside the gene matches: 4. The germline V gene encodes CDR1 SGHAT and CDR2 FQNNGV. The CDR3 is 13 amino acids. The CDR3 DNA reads TGTGCCAGCAGCTTTGACAGGGGAGGACCCCTCCACTTT. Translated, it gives CASSFDRGGPLHF.

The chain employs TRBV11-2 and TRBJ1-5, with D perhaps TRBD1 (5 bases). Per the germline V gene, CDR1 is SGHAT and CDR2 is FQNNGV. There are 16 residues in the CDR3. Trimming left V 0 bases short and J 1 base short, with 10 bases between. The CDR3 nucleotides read TGTGCCAGCAGCTTAGATCAGGGTGTAAGCAATCAGCCCCAGCATTTT. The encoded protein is CASSLDQGVSNQPQHF.

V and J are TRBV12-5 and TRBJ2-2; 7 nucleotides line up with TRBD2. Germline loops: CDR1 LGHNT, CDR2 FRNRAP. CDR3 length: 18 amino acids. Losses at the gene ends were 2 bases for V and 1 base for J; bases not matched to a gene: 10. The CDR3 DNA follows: TGTGCTAGTGGTTTGCCTCCTCCAAGCGGGGTGAACACCGGGGAGCTGTTTTTT. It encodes CASGLPPPSGVNTGELFF.

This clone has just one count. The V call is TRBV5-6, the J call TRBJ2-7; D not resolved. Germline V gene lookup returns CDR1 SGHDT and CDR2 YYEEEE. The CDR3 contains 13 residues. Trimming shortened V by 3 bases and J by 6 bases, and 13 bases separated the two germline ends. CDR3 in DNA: TGTGCCAGCAGCTCAGGACCGATACCCGAGCAGTACTTC. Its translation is CASSSGPIPEQYF.

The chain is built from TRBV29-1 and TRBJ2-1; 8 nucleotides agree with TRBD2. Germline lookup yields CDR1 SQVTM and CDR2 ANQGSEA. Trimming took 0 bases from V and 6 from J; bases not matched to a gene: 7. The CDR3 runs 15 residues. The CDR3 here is CSVEDKAGVRNEQFF. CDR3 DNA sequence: TGCAGCGTTGAAGATAAAGCGGGGGTCCGCAATGAGCAGTTCTTC.

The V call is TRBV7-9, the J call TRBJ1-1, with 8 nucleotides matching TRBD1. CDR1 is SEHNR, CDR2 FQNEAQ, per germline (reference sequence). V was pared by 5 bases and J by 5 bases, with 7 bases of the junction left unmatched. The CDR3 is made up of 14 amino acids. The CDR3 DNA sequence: TGTGCCAGCAGCGAGTCGGACAGGGTAACTGAAGCTTTCTTT. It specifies CASSESDRVTEAFF.

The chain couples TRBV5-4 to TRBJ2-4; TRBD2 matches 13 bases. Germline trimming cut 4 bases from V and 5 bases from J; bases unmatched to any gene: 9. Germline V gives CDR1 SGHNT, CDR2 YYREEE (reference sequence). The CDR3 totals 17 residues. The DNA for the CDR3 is TGTGCCAGCAGCGGAGGGACTAGCGGGGCGGTGGAAAACATTCAGTACTTC. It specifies CASSGGTSGAVENIQYF. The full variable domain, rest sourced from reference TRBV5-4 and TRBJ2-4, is ETGVTQSPTHLIKTRGQQVTLRCSSQSGHNTVSWYQQALGQGPQFIFQYYREEENGRGNFPPRFSGLQFPNYSSELNVNALELDDSALYLCASSGGTSGAVENIQYFGAGTRLSVL.

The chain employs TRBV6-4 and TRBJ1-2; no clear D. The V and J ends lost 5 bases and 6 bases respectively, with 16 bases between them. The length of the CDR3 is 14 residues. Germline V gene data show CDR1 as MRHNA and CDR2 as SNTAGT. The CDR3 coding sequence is TGTGCCAGCAGTTCGGTTGCCGGGAAGGATGGCTACACCTTC. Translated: CASSSVAGKDGYTF.

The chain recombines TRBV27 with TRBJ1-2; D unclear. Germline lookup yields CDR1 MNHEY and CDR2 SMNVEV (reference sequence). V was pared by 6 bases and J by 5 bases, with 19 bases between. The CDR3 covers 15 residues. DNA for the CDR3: TGTGCCAGCAGGAGAATTCAGCGGGGAGGGTATGGCTACACCTTC. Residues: CASRRIQRGGYGYTF.

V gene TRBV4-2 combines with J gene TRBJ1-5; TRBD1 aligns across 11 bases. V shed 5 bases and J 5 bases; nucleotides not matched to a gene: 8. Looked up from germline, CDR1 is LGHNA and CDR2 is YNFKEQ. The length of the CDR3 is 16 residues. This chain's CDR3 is CASSSHRTGGDQPQHF. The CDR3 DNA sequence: TGTGCCAGCAGCTCCCATAGGACAGGGGGCGATCAGCCCCAGCATTTT.

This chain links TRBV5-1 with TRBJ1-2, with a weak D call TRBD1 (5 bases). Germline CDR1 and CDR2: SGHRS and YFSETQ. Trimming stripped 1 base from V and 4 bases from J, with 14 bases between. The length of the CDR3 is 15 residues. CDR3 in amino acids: CASSLKGAQSYGYTF. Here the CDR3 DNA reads TGCGCCAGCAGCTTGAAAGGGGCGCAGAGCTATGGCTACACCTTC.

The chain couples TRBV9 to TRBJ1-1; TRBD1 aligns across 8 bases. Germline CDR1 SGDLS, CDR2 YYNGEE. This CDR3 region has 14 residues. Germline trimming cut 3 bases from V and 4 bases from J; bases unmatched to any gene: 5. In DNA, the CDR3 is TGTGCCAGCAGCGCAGGGGGCCTGGGCACTGAAGCTTTCTTT. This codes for CASSAGGLGTEAFF.

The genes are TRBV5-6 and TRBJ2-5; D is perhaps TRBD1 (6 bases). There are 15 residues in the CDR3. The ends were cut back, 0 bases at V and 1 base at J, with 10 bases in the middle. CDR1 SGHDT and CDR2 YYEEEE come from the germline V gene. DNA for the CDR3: TGTGCCAGCAGCTTGGTGGGGGACACCCAAGAGACCCAGTACTTC. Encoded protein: CASSLVGDTQETQYF. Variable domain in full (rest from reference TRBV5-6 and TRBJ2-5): DAGVTQSPTHLIKTRGQQVTLRCSPKSGHDTVSWYQQALGQGPQFIFQYYEEEERQRGNFPDRFSGHQFPNYSSELNVNALLLGDSALYLCASSLVGDTQETQYFGPGTRLLVL.